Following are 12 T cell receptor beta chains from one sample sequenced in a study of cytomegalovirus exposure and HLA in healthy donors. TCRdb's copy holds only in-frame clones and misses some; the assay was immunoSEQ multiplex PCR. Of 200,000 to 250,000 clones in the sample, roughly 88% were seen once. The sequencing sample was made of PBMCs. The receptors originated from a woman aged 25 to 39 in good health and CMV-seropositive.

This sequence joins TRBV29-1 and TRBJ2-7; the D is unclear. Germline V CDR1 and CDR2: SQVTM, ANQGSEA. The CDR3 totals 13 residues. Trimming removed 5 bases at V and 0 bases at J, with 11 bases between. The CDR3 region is CSVLDGSSYEQYF. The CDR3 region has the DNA TGCAGCGTTCTTGACGGAAGCTCCTACGAGCAGTACTTC.

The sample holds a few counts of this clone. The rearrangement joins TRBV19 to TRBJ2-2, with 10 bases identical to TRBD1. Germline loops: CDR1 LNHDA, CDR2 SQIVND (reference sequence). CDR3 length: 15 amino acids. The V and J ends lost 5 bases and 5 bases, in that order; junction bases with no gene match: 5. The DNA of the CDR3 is TGTGCCAGTAGTCGGGACAGGGGTGGTACCGGGGAGCTGTTTTTT. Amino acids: CASSRDRGGTGELFF.

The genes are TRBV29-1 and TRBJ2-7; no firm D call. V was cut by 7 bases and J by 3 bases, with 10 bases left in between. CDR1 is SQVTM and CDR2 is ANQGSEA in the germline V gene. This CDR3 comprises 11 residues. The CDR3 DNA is TGCAGCGCCGAGGCCAGCTACGAGCAGTACTTC. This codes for CSAEASYEQYF.

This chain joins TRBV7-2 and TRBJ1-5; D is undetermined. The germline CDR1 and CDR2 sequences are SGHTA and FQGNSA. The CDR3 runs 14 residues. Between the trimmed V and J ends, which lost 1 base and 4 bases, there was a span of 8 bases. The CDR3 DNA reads TGTGCCAGCAGCTTAGTCCTTCAGAATCAGCCCCAGCATTTT. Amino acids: CASSLVLQNQPQHF.

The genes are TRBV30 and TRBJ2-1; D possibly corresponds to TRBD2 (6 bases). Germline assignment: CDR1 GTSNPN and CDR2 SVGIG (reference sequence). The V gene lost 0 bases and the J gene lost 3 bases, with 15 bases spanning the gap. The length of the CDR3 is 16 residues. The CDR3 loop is CAWSVGIADYYNEQFF. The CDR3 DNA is TGTGCCTGGAGTGTGGGTATAGCGGATTACTACAATGAGCAGTTCTTC.

The CDR3 DNA reads as TGTGCCATCAGTGACTCTGACGGCTACAATGAGCAGTTCTTC. Translation gives CAISDSDGYNEQFF. The genes are TRBV10-3 and TRBJ2-1, with D unresolved. The ends were cut back, 3 bases at V and 3 bases at J, with 9 bases in the middle. CDR3 length: 14 amino acids. CDR1 ENHRY and CDR2 SYGVKD come from the germline V gene.

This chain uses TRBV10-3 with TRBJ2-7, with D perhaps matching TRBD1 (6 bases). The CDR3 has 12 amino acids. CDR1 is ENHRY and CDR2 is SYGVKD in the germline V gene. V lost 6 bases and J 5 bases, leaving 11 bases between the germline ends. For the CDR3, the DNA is TGTGCCATCAGGACGACAGGCAACGAGCAGTACTTC. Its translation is CAIRTTGNEQYF.

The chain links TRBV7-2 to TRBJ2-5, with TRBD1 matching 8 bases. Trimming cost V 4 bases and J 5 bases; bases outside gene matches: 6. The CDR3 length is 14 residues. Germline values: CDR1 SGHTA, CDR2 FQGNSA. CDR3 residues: CASSSPQGVETQYF. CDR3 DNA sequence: TGTGCCAGCAGCTCCCCACAGGGGGTGGAGACCCAGTACTTC.

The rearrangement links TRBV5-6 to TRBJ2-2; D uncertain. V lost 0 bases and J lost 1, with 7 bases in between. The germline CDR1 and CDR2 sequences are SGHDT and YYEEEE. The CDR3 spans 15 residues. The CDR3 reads CASSLGPLNTGELFF. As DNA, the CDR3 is TGTGCCAGCAGCTTGGGTCCGCTGAACACCGGGGAGCTGTTTTTT.

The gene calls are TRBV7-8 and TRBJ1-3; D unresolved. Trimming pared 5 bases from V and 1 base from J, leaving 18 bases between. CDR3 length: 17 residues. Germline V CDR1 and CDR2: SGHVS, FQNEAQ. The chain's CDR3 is CASSLRGISTSGNTIYF. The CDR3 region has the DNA TGTGCCAGCAGCCTTAGAGGCATAAGTACGTCTGGAAACACCATATATTTT.

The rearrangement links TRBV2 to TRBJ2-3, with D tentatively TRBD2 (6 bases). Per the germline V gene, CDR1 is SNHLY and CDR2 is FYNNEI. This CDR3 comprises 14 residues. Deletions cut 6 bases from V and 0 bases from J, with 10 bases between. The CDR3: CASRGGTSTDTQYF. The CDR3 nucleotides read TGTGCCAGCAGGGGCGGGACTAGCACAGATACGCAGTATTTT.

The CDR3 DNA sequence: TGTGCCAGCAGTTTACGCGGTGGTTTTACCGGGGAGCTGTTTTTT. Encoded protein: CASSLRGGFTGELFF. This sequence joins TRBV27 and TRBJ2-2; D not certain. Trimming pared 2 bases from V and 5 bases from J, leaving 12 bases between. Germline assignment: CDR1 MNHEY and CDR2 SMNVEV (reference sequence). The CDR3 loop spans 15 amino acids.